This is a list of T cell receptor beta chains from one sample in a study of neoadjuvant anti-PD-1 for oral cavity cancer. This table comes from immunoSEQ multiplex PCR, and its TCRdb copy is limited to in-frame clones, with some not included. The sample consists of 12,000 to 15,000 clones, roughly 70% of them appearing once. The sample was PBMCs, taken before nivolumab (anti-PD-1) treatment. The receptors shown here come from a person between 35 and 79 years old with oral cavity squamous cell carcinoma. The CDR3 runs from the conserved cysteine through the conserved F or W. D genes are given only for firm matches. Part of the rows lack a size; the others show once, few, many or a class for expanded clones.

V gene	clone size	D gene	J gene	CDR3 protein	CDR3 DNA
TRBV6-5	NA	NA	TRBJ2-7	CATQRGRGEQYF	TGTGCCACCCAGAGGGGAAGAGGCGAGCAGTACTTC
TRBV19	few	NA	TRBJ2-7	CASSIGHSGSYEQYF	TGTGCCAGTAGTATAGGTCACTCGGGGTCCTACGAGCAGTACTTC
TRBV10-3	few	NA	TRBJ2-2	CAISEGRFTGELFF	TGTGCCATCAGTGAGGGAAGGTTCACCGGGGAGCTGTTTTTT
TRBV27	NA	NA	TRBJ1-1	CASSLRRGPTEAFF	TGTGCCAGCAGTTTACGCCGGGGACCCACTGAAGCTTTCTTT
TRBV5-1	few	TRBD1	TRBJ1-6	CASSLGTGNPPLHF	TGCGCCAGCAGCTTGGGGACAGGGAACCCACCCCTCCACTTT
TRBV2	NA	NA	TRBJ1-4	CASMGERVATNEKLFF	TGTGCCAGCATGGGGGAGAGAGTTGCAACTAATGAAAAACTGTTTTTT
TRBV5-1	NA	NA	TRBJ1-6	CASSLAGPNNSPLHF	TGCGCCAGCAGCTTGGCGGGACCGAATAATTCACCCCTCCACTTT
TRBV7-7	NA	NA	TRBJ1-4	CASSYATNEKLFF	TGTGCTAGCAGCTACGCAACTAATGAAAAACTGTTTTTT
TRBV5-4	once	NA	TRBJ1-2	CASRIPAQANYGYTF	TGTGCCAGCAGAATCCCGGCTCAAGCTAACTATGGCTACACCTTC
TRBV28	few	NA	TRBJ1-1	CASSGGTSNTEAFF	TGTGCCAGCAGTGGGGGGACTTCGAACACTGAAGCTTTCTTT
TRBV19	NA	NA	TRBJ2-5	CASSSRLGQGETQYF	TGTGCCAGTAGCTCTAGGTTGGGTCAGGGGGAGACCCAGTACTTC
TRBV11-3	NA	NA	TRBJ2-1	CASSPSRGNEQFF	TGTGCCAGCAGCCCCTCACGGGGGAATGAGCAGTTCTTC
TRBV27	NA	NA	TRBJ1-2	CASSQFASYGYTF	TGTGCCAGCAGCCAGTTTGCAAGCTATGGCTACACCTTC
TRBV11-1	NA	TRBD1	TRBJ1-1	CASSQLQGGAEAFF	TGTGCCAGCAGTCAGCTTCAGGGGGGGGCTGAAGCTTTCTTT
TRBV28	NA	NA	TRBJ2-7	CASSPSWPGLNYEQYF	TGTGCCAGCAGTCCCTCCTGGCCGGGCCTTAACTACGAGCAGTACTTC
TRBV4-2	few	NA	TRBJ2-3	CASSQDLGGADTQYF	TGTGCCAGCAGCCAAGATTTAGGGGGGGCAGATACGCAGTATTTT
TRBV25-1	NA	NA	TRBJ2-7	CASTSVYEQYF	TGTGCCAGCACGTCAGTGTACGAGCAGTACTTC
TRBV30	NA	NA	TRBJ1-5	CAWSRRSGGQPQHF	TGTGCCTGGAGTCGTCGATCAGGAGGTCAGCCCCAGCATTTT
TRBV5-1	NA	NA	TRBJ1-1	CASSLILRGTEAFF	TGCGCCAGCAGCTTGATCCTCAGGGGTACTGAAGCTTTCTTT
TRBV4-1	NA	NA	TRBJ1-3	CASSQEDTSSGNTIYF	TGCGCCAGCAGCCAAGAGGACACATCCTCTGGAAACACCATATATTTT
TRBV11-1	NA	TRBD1	TRBJ2-7	CASSSEPGQGREQYF	TGTGCCAGCAGCTCAGAACCCGGACAGGGACGCGAGCAGTACTTC
TRBV15	NA	NA	TRBJ1-4	CATSRDPSTGEKLFF	TGTGCCACCAGCAGAGATCCCAGTACCGGTGAAAAACTGTTTTTT
TRBV28	NA	TRBD1	TRBJ1-1	CASSSTKDRLGDTEAFF	TGTGCCAGCAGTTCTACCAAGGACAGGCTGGGGGACACTGAAGCTTTCTTT
TRBV7-2	NA	TRBD2	TRBJ2-7	CASSKAGAFYEQYF	TGTGCCAGCAGCAAAGCGGGAGCTTTCTACGAGCAGTACTTC